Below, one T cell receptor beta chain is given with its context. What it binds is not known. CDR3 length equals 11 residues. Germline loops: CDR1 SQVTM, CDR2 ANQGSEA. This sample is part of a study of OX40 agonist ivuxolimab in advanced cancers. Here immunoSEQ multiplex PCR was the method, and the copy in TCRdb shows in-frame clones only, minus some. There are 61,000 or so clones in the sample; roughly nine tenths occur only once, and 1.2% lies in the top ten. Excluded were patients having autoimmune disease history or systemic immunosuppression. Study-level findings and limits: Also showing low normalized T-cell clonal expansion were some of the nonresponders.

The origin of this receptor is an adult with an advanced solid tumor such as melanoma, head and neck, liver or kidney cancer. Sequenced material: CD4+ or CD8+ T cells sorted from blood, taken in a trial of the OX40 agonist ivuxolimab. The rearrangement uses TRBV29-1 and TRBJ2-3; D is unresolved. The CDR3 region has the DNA TGCAGTGCGGAGCCTGGAGATACGCAGTATTTT. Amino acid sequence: CSAEPGDTQYF.